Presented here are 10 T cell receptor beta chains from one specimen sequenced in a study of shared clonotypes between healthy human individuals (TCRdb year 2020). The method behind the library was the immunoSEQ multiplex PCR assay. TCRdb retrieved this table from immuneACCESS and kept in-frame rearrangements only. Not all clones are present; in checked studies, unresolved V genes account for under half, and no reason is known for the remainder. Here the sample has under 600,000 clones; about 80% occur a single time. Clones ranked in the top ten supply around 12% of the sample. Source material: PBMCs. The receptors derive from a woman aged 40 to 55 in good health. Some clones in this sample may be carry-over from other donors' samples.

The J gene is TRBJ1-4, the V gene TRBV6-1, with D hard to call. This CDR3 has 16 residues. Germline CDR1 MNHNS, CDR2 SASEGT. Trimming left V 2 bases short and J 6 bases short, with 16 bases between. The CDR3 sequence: CASSEFRNSRYEKLFF. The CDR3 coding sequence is TGTGCCAGCAGTGAATTCCGGAATTCTCGTTATGAAAAACTGTTTTTT.

CDR3 sequence: CASRLTGTSGRGDQGQYF. CDR3 nucleotide sequence: TGTGCCAGCAGACTTACCGGGACTAGCGGGAGGGGGGACCAGGGCCAGTACTTC. The rearrangement uses TRBV27 and TRBJ2-5, with 16 bases fitting TRBD2. CDR1 and CDR2 (germline): MNHEY, SMNVEV (reference sequence). J gave up 10 bases and V 6 bases, and 17 bases lay outside the gene matches. This CDR3 comprises 18 residues.

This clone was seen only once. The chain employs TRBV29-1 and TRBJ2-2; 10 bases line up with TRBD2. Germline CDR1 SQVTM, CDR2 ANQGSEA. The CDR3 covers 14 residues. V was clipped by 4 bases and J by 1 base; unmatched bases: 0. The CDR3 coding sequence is TGCAGCGTTGGGACTAGCGGGAACACCGGGGAGCTGTTTTTT. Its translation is CSVGTSGNTGELFF.

CDR3 DNA: TGTGCCAGCAGCCAAGACTGGCGGGGTACGCAGTATTTT. Protein sequence: CASSQDWRGTQYF. This sequence joins TRBV6-5 and TRBJ2-3; D might be TRBD2 (6 bases). CDR3 length: 13 residues. Germline CDR1 and CDR2: MNHEY and SVGAGI. The germline V and J ends were trimmed by 6 bases and 8 bases, with 15 bases remaining between them.

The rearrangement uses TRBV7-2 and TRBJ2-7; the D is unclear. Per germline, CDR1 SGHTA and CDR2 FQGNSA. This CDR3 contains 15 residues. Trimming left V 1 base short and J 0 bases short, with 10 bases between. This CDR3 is CASSLEPANSYEQYF. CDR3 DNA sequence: TGTGCCAGCAGCTTAGAGCCAGCGAACTCCTACGAGCAGTACTTC.

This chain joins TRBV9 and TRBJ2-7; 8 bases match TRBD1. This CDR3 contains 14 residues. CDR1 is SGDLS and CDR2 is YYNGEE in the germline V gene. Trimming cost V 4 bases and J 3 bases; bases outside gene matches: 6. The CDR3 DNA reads TGTGCCAGCAGCCCAGGGACAGGTCTCTACGAGCAGTACTTC. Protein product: CASSPGTGLYEQYF.

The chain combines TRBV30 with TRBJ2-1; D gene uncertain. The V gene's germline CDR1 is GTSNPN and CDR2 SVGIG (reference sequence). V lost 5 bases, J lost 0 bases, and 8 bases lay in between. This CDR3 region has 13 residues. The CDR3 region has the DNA TGTGCCTGGGCGAGTGACTCCTACAATGAGCAGTTCTTC. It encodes CAWASDSYNEQFF. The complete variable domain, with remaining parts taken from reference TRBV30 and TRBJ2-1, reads SQTIHQWPATLVQPVGSPLSLECTVEGTSNPNLYWYRQAAGRGLQLLFYSVGIGQISSEVPQNLSASRPQDRQFILSSKKLLLSDSGFYLCAWASDSYNEQFFGPGTRLTVL.

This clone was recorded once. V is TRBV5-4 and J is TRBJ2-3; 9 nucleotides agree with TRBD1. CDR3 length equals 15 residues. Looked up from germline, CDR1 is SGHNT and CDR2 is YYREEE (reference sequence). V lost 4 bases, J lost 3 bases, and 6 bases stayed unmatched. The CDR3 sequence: CASSPGTGRTDTQYF. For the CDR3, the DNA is TGTGCCAGCAGCCCTGGGACAGGGAGAACAGATACGCAGTATTTT.

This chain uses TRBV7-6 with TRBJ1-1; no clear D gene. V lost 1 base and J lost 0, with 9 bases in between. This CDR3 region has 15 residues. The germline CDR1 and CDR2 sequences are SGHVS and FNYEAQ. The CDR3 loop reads CASSLGSNMNTEAFF. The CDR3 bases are TGTGCCAGCAGCTTAGGGTCCAACATGAACACTGAAGCTTTCTTT.

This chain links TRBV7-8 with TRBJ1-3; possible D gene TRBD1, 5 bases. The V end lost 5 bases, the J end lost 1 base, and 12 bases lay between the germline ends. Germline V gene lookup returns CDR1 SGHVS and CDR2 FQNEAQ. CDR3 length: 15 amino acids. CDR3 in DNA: TGTGCCAGCAGCCTCACGGGGGGGTCTGGAAACACCATATATTTT. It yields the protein CASSLTGGSGNTIYF.